This T cell receptor (beta chain) was found in a study of CD8+ T cells in alopecia areata. The germline V and J ends were trimmed by 1 base and 4 bases, with 19 bases remaining between them. This CDR3 has 17 amino acids. CDR1 LGHNA and CDR2 YSLEER come from the germline V gene. Treatment specified: oral pan-JAK inhibitor, 5-10 mg twice daily. Sequencing templates came from extracted RNA that was reverse transcribed into cDNA. Profiling relied on immunoSEQ multiplex PCR, and the TCRdb table lists in-frame clones only, not all of them. The profile shows 170,000 or so clones, approximately 53% of them singletons.

The genes are TRBV4-3 and TRBJ1-1; maybe TRBD1 (5 bases). The input for sequencing was CD8+ T cells sorted from blood, taken at week 24, from a patient treated with tofacitinib. The origin of this receptor is a human donor with alopecia areata. This CDR3 is CASSQAVGGSGSTEAFF. In DNA, the CDR3 is TGCGCCAGCAGCCAAGCCGTGGGGGGTTCCGGGTCCACTGAAGCTTTCTTT.